These T cell receptor beta chains were read from a single sample in a study of PD-1 blockade in classical Hodgkin lymphoma. Using immunoSEQ multiplex PCR, the repertoire was profiled, and TCRdb retains in-frame clones only, with some absent. This sample yields under 20,000 clones, of which around 79% are seen a single time; approximately 2.4% belongs to the top ten. The sample in question was CD4+ T cells from blood, obtained before the fourth cycle of nivolumab. The source of these receptors is a human donor with classical Hodgkin lymphoma. Each CDR3 is given with its conserved first and last residue. The D gene is left open where the match is weak. Only part of the rows carry a size: once, few, many, or a class if the clone is expanded.

size	D	J	V	CDR3	DNA
-	TRBD1	TRBJ1-2	TRBV4-2	CASSQADREIVMSYGYTF	TGTGCCAGCAGCCAAGCAGACAGGGAGATCGTTATGAGCTATGGCTACACCTTC
-	TRBD2	TRBJ2-3	TRBV10-3	CAISESRTSGSYTQYF	TGTGCCATCAGTGAGTCGAGGACTAGCGGGAGTTATACGCAGTATTTT
-	-	TRBJ2-1	TRBV7-6	CASSSGGEGVHEQFF	TGTGCCAGCAGCTCCGGAGGGGAGGGGGTTCATGAGCAGTTCTTC
-	-	TRBJ1-6	TRBV14	CASSQDNRRNSPLHF	TGTGCCAGCAGCCAAGATAACAGGAGGAATTCACCCCTCCACTTT
-	-	TRBJ2-7	TRBV5-6	CASSLVASYEQYF	TGTGCCAGCAGCTTGGTTGCGTCCTACGAGCAGTACTTC
-	-	TRBJ2-2	TRBV10-3	CAISEPARGVNTGELFF	TGTGCCATCAGTGAACCCGCCAGGGGGGTAAACACCGGGGAGCTGTTTTTT
-	-	TRBJ2-5	TRBV5-4	CASSFTGSYQETQYF	TGTGCCAGCAGCTTTACAGGGTCCTACCAAGAGACCCAGTACTTC
-	-	TRBJ1-2	TRBV2	CASRGVTGQLDGYTF	TGTGCCAGCAGGGGGGTGACAGGTCAGCTGGATGGCTACACCTTC
-	TRBD2	TRBJ2-4	TRBV27	CASSRGPAGGPLDIQYF	TGTGCCAGCAGCCGAGGCCCGGCGGGAGGGCCACTGGACATTCAGTACTTC
-	TRBD1	TRBJ2-5	TRBV7-2	CASTLLTGYQETQYF	TGTGCCAGCACCTTATTGACAGGGTACCAAGAGACCCAGTACTTC
-	-	TRBJ2-7	TRBV7-2	CASSLVVRQDSSYEQYF	TGTGCCAGCAGCTTAGTGGTACGGCAGGACAGCTCCTACGAGCAGTACTTC
-	-	TRBJ1-5	TRBV6-6	CASRLTAGDQPQHF	TGTGCCAGCAGGCTGACAGCTGGGGATCAGCCCCAGCATTTT
-	TRBD2	TRBJ2-2	TRBV19	CASSGTSGYTGELFF	TGTGCCAGTAGTGGGACTAGCGGCTACACCGGGGAGCTGTTTTTT
-	-	TRBJ2-5	TRBV5-1	CASSLLAGGETQYF	TGCGCCAGCAGCTTGTTGGCAGGCGGGGAGACCCAGTACTTC
-	TRBD2	TRBJ2-3	TRBV7-9	CASSHTSGGTDTQYF	TGTGCCAGCAGCCACACTAGCGGGGGCACAGATACGCAGTATTTT
-	TRBD1	TRBJ1-2	TRBV5-4	CASSPPGTEGYGRRRF	TGTGCCAGCAGCCCGCCAGGGACAGAAGGCTATGGGAGGCGCCGCTTC
once	-	TRBJ1-3	TRBV10-2	CASASTGTVNTIYF	TGCGCCTCTGCATCCACCGGGACGGTAAACACCATATATTTT
-	-	TRBJ1-2	TRBV6-6	CASSYSGGAGYGYTF	TGTGCCAGCAGTTACTCGGGGGGCGCGGGGTATGGCTACACCTTC
few	-	TRBJ1-5	TRBV28	CASSFAVNQPQHF	TGTGCCAGCAGTTTTGCCGTAAATCAGCCCCAGCATTTT
-	-	TRBJ2-3	TRBV29-1	CSAWTAASTDTQYF	TGCAGCGCCTGGACTGCGGCTAGCACAGATACGCAGTATTTT
-	TRBD1	TRBJ2-1	TRBV15	CATSRGRDRSYNEQFF	TGTGCCACCAGCAGAGGCCGGGACAGGAGCTACAATGAGCAGTTCTTC
-	-	TRBJ2-3	TRBV14	CASSQARYTDTQYF	TGTGCCAGCAGCCAAGCACGGTATACAGATACGCAGTATTTT
-	-	TRBJ2-2	TRBV10-3	CAISRTGELFF	TGTGCCATCAGTCGGACCGGGGAGCTGTTTTTT
-	-	TRBJ2-5	TRBV27	CASSRSRDETQYF	TGTGCCAGCAGCCGATCGAGGGATGAGACCCAGTACTTC
-	-	TRBJ2-1	TRBV7-9	CASRRDHWGTNEQFF	TGTGCCTCGAGAAGGGACCACTGGGGGACAAATGAGCAGTTCTTC
-	TRBD1	TRBJ1-1	TRBV6-6	CASSVQGENTEAFF	TGTGCCAGCAGTGTACAGGGGGAGAACACTGAAGCTTTCTTT
once	-	TRBJ1-1	TRBV6-5	CASSYSGAPEAFF	TGTGCCAGCAGTTACTCCGGGGCCCCTGAAGCTTTCTTT
-	TRBD2	TRBJ2-7	TRBV5-4	CASSLAGVGEQYF	TGTGCCAGCAGCTTAGCGGGAGTCGGCGAGCAGTACTTC
-	-	TRBJ1-2	TRBV9	CASRGYGYTF	TGTGCCAGCAGGGGCTATGGCTACACCTTC
-	TRBD2	TRBJ2-1	TRBV14	CASSQVSGRGGEQFF	TGTGCCAGCAGCCAAGTTAGCGGGAGGGGGGGTGAGCAGTTCTTC
once	TRBD1	TRBJ2-1	TRBV27	CATKLGQYNEQFF	TGTGCCACTAAGTTGGGACAGTACAATGAGCAGTTCTTC
-	TRBD1	TRBJ1-4	TRBV4-1	CASSQRATGGPRILF	TGCGCCAGCAGCCAACGGGCAACAGGGGGGCCTCGGATTCTTTTT
once	-	TRBJ2-5	TRBV15	CATSRDQAYQETQYF	TGTGCCACCAGCAGAGATCAGGCGTACCAAGAGACCCAGTACTTC
-	-	TRBJ2-7	TRBV4-3	CASSQDWSGDYEQYF	TGCGCCAGCAGCCAAGATTGGTCAGGTGACTACGAGCAGTACTTC
few	-	TRBJ1-1	TRBV18	CASSPGGDTEAFF	TGTGCCAGCTCACCCGGGGGTGACACTGAAGCTTTCTTT
-	-	TRBJ1-4	TRBV7-2	CASSLGAATSTLFF	TGTGCCAGCAGCTTAGGGGCTGCAACCTCGACACTGTTTTTT
few	TRBD1	TRBJ1-4	TRBV2	CASSYDTGGEKLFF	TGTGCCAGCAGTTATGACACAGGGGGCGAAAAACTGTTTTTT
-	-	TRBJ2-3	TRBV5-6	CASSPTGPATDTQYF	TGTGCCAGCAGCCCCACGGGCCCGGCGACAGATACGCAGTATTTT
-	TRBD2	TRBJ2-2	TRBV6-5	CASRRGLDTGELFF	TGTGCCAGTAGGAGGGGACTAGACACCGGGGAGCTGTTTTTT
-	-	TRBJ2-7	TRBV18	CASSIAGLSYEQYF	TGTGCCAGCTCAATCGCGGGTTTGTCCTACGAGCAGTACTTC
-	TRBD2	TRBJ2-7	TRBV27	CASRASGVNYEQYF	TGTGCCAGCAGGGCTAGCGGGGTTAACTACGAGCAGTACTTC
once	-	TRBJ2-3	TRBV4-1	CASSPGRRSTDTQYF	TGCGCCAGCAGTCCGGGACGGCGAAGCACAGATACGCAGTATTTT
-	-	TRBJ2-7	TRBV11-2	CASSLLPRGSYEQYF	TGTGCCAGCAGCTTACTTCCTAGGGGCTCCTACGAGCAGTACTTC
once	-	TRBJ2-2	TRBV5-8	CASSLGGAYTGELFF	TGTGCCAGCAGCTTGGGTGGGGCTTACACCGGGGAGCTGTTTTTT
-	-	TRBJ2-7	TRBV4-3	CASSQQVGSSYEQYF	TGCGCCAGCAGCCAACAAGTTGGGAGCTCCTACGAGCAGTACTTC
-	-	TRBJ2-5	TRBV9	CASSASWETQYF	TGTGCCAGCAGCGCTAGCTGGGAGACCCAGTACTTC
-	-	TRBJ2-3	TRBV13	CASRKGGGTDTQYF	TGTGCCAGCAGGAAGGGTGGCGGCACAGATACGCAGTATTTT
few	-	TRBJ1-6	TRBV16	CASARDRRNSPLHF	TGTGCCAGCGCCCGCGACAGGCGGAATTCACCCCTCCACTTT
-	TRBD1	TRBJ1-3	TRBV11-3	CASSPGQGPGNTIYF	TGTGCCAGCAGCCCCGGACAGGGCCCCGGAAACACCATATATTTT
-	TRBD1	TRBJ2-5	TRBV10-2	CASGTGGRETQYF	TGCGCCAGCGGGACAGGGGGAAGAGAGACCCAGTACTTC